This TCR beta chain stems from a study of blood T cell repertoires in COVID-19. Germline V gene sequence: CDR1 MDHEN, CDR2 SYDVKM. The CDR3 sequence is 12 residues long. The V end lost 3 bases, the J end lost 2 bases, and 4 bases lay between the germline ends. The table came from immunoSEQ multiplex PCR; TCRdb's copy has only in-frame clones and leaves some out. Of about 40,000 clones listed, about 80% were seen once; the top ten hold roughly 2.6%. The chain couples TRBV28 to TRBJ1-1; D is ambiguous. Sequencing used peripheral blood. The receptor comes from a woman between 55 and 75 years old with acute or convalescent COVID-19. Here the CDR3 DNA reads TGTGCCAGCAGTTTTCAAAACACTGAAGCTTTCTTT. It yields the protein CASSFQNTEAFF.